A selection of T cell receptor beta chains follows, all from one sample in a study of early T cells in non-severe SARS-CoV-2 infection. TCRdb fed the 5' RACE reads into MiXCR, producing one record per CDR3 protein. The sample has tens of thousands of distinct CDR3 sequences, 9% to 9.5% seen once. Specimen: whole blood. These receptors originate from an adult who was a healthcare worker with PCR-confirmed SARS-CoV-2 infection or an uninfected control (not recorded which). Both conserved end residues are part of each CDR3. Fields, in order: V gene, D gene, clone size, J gene, CDR3 DNA, CDR3 protein. A D gene is named only where the DNA matches it firmly. The size entry is marked missing in some rows and otherwise reads once, few, many or a size class.

v_gene: TRBV27; d_gene: -; abundance: many; j_gene: TRBJ2-1; CDR3nt: TGTGCCAGCAGTTTAGGTAATGAGCAGTTCTTC; CDR3aa: CASSLGNEQFF
v_gene: TRBV6-5; d_gene: -; abundance: -; j_gene: TRBJ1-1; CDR3nt: TGTGCCAGCAGTCGCCGGGACACTGAAGCTTTCTTT; CDR3aa: CASSRRDTEAFF
v_gene: TRBV4-3; d_gene: -; abundance: many; j_gene: TRBJ2-7; CDR3nt: TGCGCCAGCAGCCAAGATAGGGTCTCGGTCTCCTACGAGCAGTACTTC; CDR3aa: CASSQDRVSVSYEQYF
v_gene: TRBV7-9; d_gene: TRBD2; abundance: many; j_gene: TRBJ2-1; CDR3nt: TGTGCCAGCAGCGGCGGGACTAGCGGGGGGATTTACTCCTACAATGAGCAGTTCTTC; CDR3aa: CASSGGTSGGIYSYNEQFF
v_gene: TRBV7-2; d_gene: -; abundance: -; j_gene: TRBJ2-3; CDR3nt: TGTGCCAGCAGCCGAGGGAGCCGCACAGATACGCAGTATTTT; CDR3aa: CASSRGSRTDTQYF
v_gene: TRBV27; d_gene: TRBD1; abundance: few; j_gene: TRBJ1-5; CDR3nt: TGTGCCAGCAGTGGACTTCAGGGGGGTCAGCCCCAGCATTTT; CDR3aa: CASSGLQGGQPQHF
v_gene: TRBV28; d_gene: TRBD2; abundance: -; j_gene: TRBJ2-7; CDR3nt: TGTGCCAGCATCCCGGGAAGTTCTAGCGGGCACTCCTACGAGCAGTACTTC; CDR3aa: CASIPGSSSGHSYEQYF
v_gene: TRBV9; d_gene: -; abundance: -; j_gene: TRBJ2-1; CDR3nt: TGTGCCAGCTCACCCGGACAGTTCTATGGCAATGAGCAGTTCTTC; CDR3aa: CASSPGQFYGNEQFF
v_gene: TRBV7-9; d_gene: -; abundance: few; j_gene: TRBJ1-5; CDR3nt: TGTGCCAGCAGCGAGACAGGCGACAATCAGCCCCAGCATTTT; CDR3aa: CASSETGDNQPQHF
v_gene: TRBV20-1; d_gene: -; abundance: many; j_gene: TRBJ2-3; CDR3nt: TGCAGTGCTAGAGGGTCGCGTGTGTATACGCAGTATTTT; CDR3aa: CSARGSRVYTQYF